This T cell receptor (beta chain) was recorded in a study of blood T cells in healthy people across ages. Germline CDR1 reads KGHSH; CDR2 reads LQKENI. The V gene lost 0 bases and the J gene lost 13 bases, with 10 bases spanning the gap. CDR3 length equals 13 residues. This clonotype was detected a few times. For the second PCR, which ran for roughly 6 to 12 cycles, a sample-barcoded 5' primer and a J-beta primer mix were used. CDR3-containing paired-end reads numbering at least 2.5 million came from each sample. TCRdb reanalysed the 5' RACE reads using MiXCR and keeps one entry per CDR3 protein. Among 800,000 to 950,000 distinct CDR3 sequences listed, roughly 35% were seen once.

The rearrangement joins TRBV18 to TRBJ1-6; D not certain. This TCR was sampled from a man aged 18 to 30 in good health. The specimen was blood. In DNA form, the CDR3 reads TGTGCCAGCTCACCACCGGTGGGGTCGCCCCTCCACTTT. It yields the protein CASSPPVGSPLHF.